The rows below give T cell receptor beta chains drawn from one sample of a study of early T cells in non-severe SARS-CoV-2 infection. TCRdb called the 5' RACE reads again in MiXCR, with one record for every CDR3 protein. The repertoire has about 94,000 distinct CDR3 sequences, less than 15% of them found once; the top ten carry around 2.5%. The sample taken for sequencing was whole blood. These receptors originate from an adult who was a healthcare worker with PCR-confirmed SARS-CoV-2 infection or an uninfected control (not recorded which). The CDR3 runs from the conserved cysteine through the conserved F or W.

>TRBV6-1|TRBJ2-3
CASSEALAGGTDTQYF
>TRBV27|TRBJ1-2
CASSLSINYGYTF
>TRBV7-2|TRBJ2-1
CASSLAGASYNEQFF
>TRBV11-3|TRBJ2-1
CASSLNLGGSDEQFF
>TRBV4-1|TRBJ2-1
CASSQDLGTQFF
>TRBV18|TRBJ2-1
CASSPDGFSYNEQFF
>TRBV11-3|TRBJ1-2
CASSFPFCQLKRDIYGYTF
>TRBV18|TRBJ2-5
CASSPPQGAGKTQYF
>TRBV14|TRBJ1-5
CASSQEPLGNQPQHF
>TRBV5-1|TRBJ1-6
CASSGPYNSPLHF
>TRBV3-1|TRBJ2-2
CASRGFRDLDGAGELFF
>TRBV7-2|TRBJ2-5
CATRQGSGETQYF
>TRBV12-3/TRBV12-4|TRBJ1-1
CASLLGVNTEAFF
>TRBV24-1|TRBJ2-2
CATSVAGYTGELFF
>TRBV5-4|TRBJ1-2
CASSLGNRNYGYTF
>TRBV7-2|TRBJ2-7
CASSLADTYNEQYF
>TRBV29-1|TRBJ2-3
CSALAGSDTQYF
>TRBV7-8|TRBJ2-2
CASSLYPPSYGTINTGELFF
>TRBV12-3/TRBV12-4|TRBJ2-5
CASSPCVRLETQYF
>TRBV3-1|TRBJ2-3
CASSQRWGGGSTDTQYF
>TRBV11-2|TRBJ2-7
CASSLDWTSGPTYEQYF
>TRBV15|TRBJ1-2
CATSVRRTAYGYTF
>TRBV6-5|TRBJ2-1
CASSYSARGREQFF
>TRBV7-6|TRBJ2-1
CASSPLRNEQFF
>TRBV18|TRBJ2-3
CASSPLKGTGYTDTQYF
>TRBV5-4|TRBJ1-1
CASSLWRPGGPNTEAFF
>TRBV3-1|TRBJ2-7
CASSRGLADEQYF
>TRBV11-2|TRBJ1-5
CASSLGDRISNQPQHF
>TRBV27|TRBJ2-3
CASSFWGPADTQYF
>TRBV5-5|TRBJ1-2
CASSLRQDINYGYTF
>TRBV29-1|TRBJ1-1
CSVVDRTNTEAFF
>TRBV28|TRBJ2-5
CASSQRIRAGTGTQYF
>TRBV7-9|TRBJ1-1
CASSTRQEASAEAFF
>TRBV28|TRBJ1-2
CASRPRGGPSYGYTF
>TRBV29-1|TRBJ1-1
CSVDGKGQTTEAFF